The clone carrying this T cell receptor beta chain has a single count. As yet, its antigen is unknown. The data were taken from a study of OX40 agonist ivuxolimab in advanced cancers. Whole-study context: Participants averaged roughly 57 years of age (range about 23 to 80) and were around 80% male. Around 40% of patients had received prior checkpoint inhibitor therapy. Study-wide findings and caveats: In the 0.1-3.0 mg/kg groups, partial responders showed among the lowest expansion.

V lost 4 bases to trimming and J lost 3 bases, with 12 bases between them. CDR1 is SQVTM and CDR2 is ANQGSEA in the germline V gene. The CDR3 runs to 13 residues. Data came from immunoSEQ multiplex PCR; TCRdb stores just in-frame clones and leaves some out. The sample contains more than 20,000 clones, about 79% of which appear only once. Autoimmune disease history or systemic immunosuppression meant exclusion. The TCR originated in an adult with an advanced solid tumor such as melanoma, head and neck, liver or kidney cancer. The chain employs TRBV29-1 and TRBJ1-2; unclear D gene. The sample here was CD4+ or CD8+ T cells sorted from blood, taken in a trial of the OX40 agonist ivuxolimab. The CDR3 loop reads CSVVREADYGYTF. CDR3 DNA sequence: TGCAGCGTTGTAAGGGAAGCGGACTATGGCTACACCTTC.